The rows below give T cell receptor beta chains drawn from one sample of a study of OX40 agonist ivuxolimab in advanced cancers. Sequenced by immunoSEQ multiplex PCR; TCRdb stores in-frame clones only, minus some. The table records almost 20,000 clones, 83% of them present only once. The specimen was CD4+ or CD8+ T cells sorted from blood, collected in a trial of the OX40 agonist ivuxolimab. These receptors all stem from an adult with an advanced solid tumor such as melanoma, head and neck, liver or kidney cancer. Each CDR3 is given with its conserved first and last residue. Each record gives: D gene, clone size, V gene, J gene, CDR3 DNA, CDR3 protein. The D gene is left open where the match is weak. Expanded clones are given a class, and other clones once, few, many or no size at all.

d_call: .
clone_size: .
v_call: TRBV19
j_call: TRBJ2-7
cdr3_nt: TGTGCCAGTAGTATGTCCAGCGTTTCCGAGCAGTACTTC
cdr3_aa: CASSMSSVSEQYF

d_call: .
clone_size: .
v_call: TRBV18
j_call: TRBJ1-3
cdr3_nt: TGTGCCAGCTCACCAGGAGGTCCCAGGGACACCATATATTTT
cdr3_aa: CASSPGGPRDTIYF

d_call: .
clone_size: .
v_call: TRBV27
j_call: TRBJ2-7
cdr3_nt: TGTGCCAGCAGCCCAGGACAGTCCTACGAGCAGTACTTC
cdr3_aa: CASSPGQSYEQYF

d_call: .
clone_size: .
v_call: TRBV28
j_call: TRBJ1-1
cdr3_nt: TGTGCCAGCACTCTCCGGGGGGCCGGCACTGAAGCTTTCTTT
cdr3_aa: CASTLRGAGTEAFF

d_call: .
clone_size: .
v_call: TRBV10-3
j_call: TRBJ2-1
cdr3_nt: TGTGCCATCAGGGCGATCGGATCGGGGAATGAGCAGTTCTTC
cdr3_aa: CAIRAIGSGNEQFF

d_call: .
clone_size: .
v_call: TRBV19
j_call: TRBJ1-5
cdr3_nt: TGTGCCAGTAGGCCTATGGGGGGTGGCAATCAGCCCCAGCATTTT
cdr3_aa: CASRPMGGGNQPQHF

d_call: .
clone_size: .
v_call: TRBV4-1
j_call: TRBJ2-1
cdr3_nt: TGCGCCAGCAGCCAAGGGTCGGGTTACAATGAGCAGTTCTTC
cdr3_aa: CASSQGSGYNEQFF

d_call: .
clone_size: .
v_call: TRBV27
j_call: TRBJ1-5
cdr3_nt: TGTGCCAGCACCCCGGACCCTAGCAATCAGCCCCAGCATTTT
cdr3_aa: CASTPDPSNQPQHF

d_call: .
clone_size: .
v_call: TRBV4-2
j_call: TRBJ2-1
cdr3_nt: TGTGCCAGCAGCCTCTACCTGGGCCGGGACGGACTATACAATGAGCAGTTCTTC
cdr3_aa: CASSLYLGRDGLYNEQFF

d_call: .
clone_size: .
v_call: TRBV27
j_call: TRBJ2-2
cdr3_nt: TGTGCCAGCAGTTTGCGCGAGCCCCCGGACGGACTCCCCGGGGAGCTGTTTTTT
cdr3_aa: CASSLREPPDGLPGELFF

d_call: .
clone_size: .
v_call: TRBV28
j_call: TRBJ2-1
cdr3_nt: TGTGCCAGCAGTTCTACCGGGAGCAGCCACTCCTACAATGAGCAGTTCTTC
cdr3_aa: CASSSTGSSHSYNEQFF

d_call: .
clone_size: few
v_call: TRBV29-1
j_call: TRBJ2-7
cdr3_nt: TGCAGCGTTGAAGAGGGAGAGTACGAGCAGTACTTC
cdr3_aa: CSVEEGEYEQYF

d_call: TRBD1
clone_size: once
v_call: TRBV30
j_call: TRBJ1-2
cdr3_nt: TGTGCCTGGAGCTGGGGGGACAGGGATTTGTGGGGCTACACCTTC
cdr3_aa: CAWSWGDRDLWGYTF

d_call: .
clone_size: once
v_call: TRBV28
j_call: TRBJ1-1
cdr3_nt: TGTGCCAGCAGTTTGGGAAGGGGGACTGAAGCTTTCTTT
cdr3_aa: CASSLGRGTEAFF

d_call: .
clone_size: .
v_call: TRBV28
j_call: TRBJ2-5
cdr3_nt: TGTGCCAGCAGTTTTAGTGCGTCCTACCAAGAGACCCAGTACTTC
cdr3_aa: CASSFSASYQETQYF

d_call: TRBD1
clone_size: .
v_call: TRBV27
j_call: TRBJ2-7
cdr3_nt: TGTGCCAGCAGTTTAGTAGGAGGGACAGGGTCTAGCTCCTACGAGCAGTACTTC
cdr3_aa: CASSLVGGTGSSSYEQYF

d_call: TRBD1
clone_size: once
v_call: TRBV7-9
j_call: TRBJ2-7
cdr3_nt: TGTGCCAGCAGCTTAAGGGACAGGGATTACGAGCAGTACTTC
cdr3_aa: CASSLRDRDYEQYF

d_call: TRBD2
clone_size: once
v_call: TRBV7-3
j_call: TRBJ2-7
cdr3_nt: TGTGCCAGCAGCCTAGGGACTAGCGGATCCTACGAGCAGTACTTC
cdr3_aa: CASSLGTSGSYEQYF

d_call: TRBD2
clone_size: .
v_call: TRBV7-8
j_call: TRBJ2-2
cdr3_nt: TGTGCCAGCAGCTTAACTAGCGGGGGGAACACCGGGGAGCTGTTTTTT
cdr3_aa: CASSLTSGGNTGELFF

d_call: TRBD2
clone_size: .
v_call: TRBV2
j_call: TRBJ2-2
cdr3_nt: TGTGCCAGCAGTGAGGCTAGCGGGAGTGGGGGGTCCACCGGGGAGCTGTTTTTT
cdr3_aa: CASSEASGSGGSTGELFF

d_call: .
clone_size: .
v_call: TRBV15
j_call: TRBJ2-7
cdr3_nt: TGTGCCACCAGCACCCCACCAGGGGGGGGGATCAACGAGCAGTACTTC
cdr3_aa: CATSTPPGGGINEQYF

d_call: .
clone_size: .
v_call: TRBV2
j_call: TRBJ1-5
cdr3_nt: TGTGCCAGCAGTGATATAGCGTCGAGCAATCAGCCCCAGCATTTT
cdr3_aa: CASSDIASSNQPQHF

d_call: .
clone_size: .
v_call: TRBV28
j_call: TRBJ1-1
cdr3_nt: TGTGCCAGCAGTTTATCCGATGGCACTGAAGCTTTCTTT
cdr3_aa: CASSLSDGTEAFF

d_call: .
clone_size: once
v_call: TRBV7-2
j_call: TRBJ1-1
cdr3_nt: TGTGCCAGCAGCTTAGAGGCAGGTCTGAACACTGAAGCTTTCTTT
cdr3_aa: CASSLEAGLNTEAFF

d_call: TRBD2
clone_size: few
v_call: TRBV29-1
j_call: TRBJ2-2
cdr3_nt: TGCAGCGTTGTAGGACTAGCGGAAGTTGGGACCGGGGAGCTGTTTTTT
cdr3_aa: CSVVGLAEVGTGELFF